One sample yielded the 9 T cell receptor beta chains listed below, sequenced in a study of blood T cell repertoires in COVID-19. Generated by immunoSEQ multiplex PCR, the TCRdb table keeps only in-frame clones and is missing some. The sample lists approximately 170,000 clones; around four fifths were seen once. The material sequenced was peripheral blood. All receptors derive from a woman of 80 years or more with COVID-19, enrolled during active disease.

CDR3 nucleotide sequence: TGCAGTGCTAGGTGGCGGGGGACGGAGTACTTC. Its protein product is CSARWRGTEYF. V is TRBV20-1 and J is TRBJ2-7; 7 bases map to TRBD2. This CDR3 has 11 residues. CDR1 and CDR2 from the germline V gene are DFQATT and SNEGSKA (reference sequence). Trimming cost V 3 bases and J 11 bases; bases outside gene matches: 7.

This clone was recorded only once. CDR3 coding DNA: TGCGCCAGCAGCTTGTCCGGGACACATAACACTGAAGCTTTCTTT. Its protein is CASSLSGTHNTEAFF. V is TRBV5-1 and J is TRBJ1-1; D might be TRBD1 (6 bases). CDR3 size: 15 residues. V shed 1 base and J shed 2 bases, with 12 bases lying between them. Germline-derived CDR1 and CDR2 are SGHRS and YFSETQ.

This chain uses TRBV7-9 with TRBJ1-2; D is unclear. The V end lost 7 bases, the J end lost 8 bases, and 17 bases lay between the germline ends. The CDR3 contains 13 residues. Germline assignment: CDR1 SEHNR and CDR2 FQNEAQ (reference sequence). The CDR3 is CASMGPTRGGYTF. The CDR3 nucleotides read TGTGCCAGCATGGGTCCGACCCGAGGGGGCTACACCTTC. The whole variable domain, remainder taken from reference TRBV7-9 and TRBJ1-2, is DTGVSQNPRHKITKRGQNVTFRCDPISEHNRLYWYRQTLGQGPEFLTYFQNEAQLEKSRLLSDRFSAERPKGSFSTLEIQRTEQGDSAMYLCASMGPTRGGYTFGSGTRLTVV.

CDR3 sequence reads: CASCFTVEEKLFF. The CDR3 bases are TGTGCCAGCTGCTTTACGGTTGAGGAAAAACTGTTTTTT. The chain is built from TRBV6-6 and TRBJ1-4, with D unresolved. Germline V CDR1 and CDR2: MNHNY, SVGAGI (reference sequence). The V and J ends lost 8 bases and 8 bases respectively, with 15 bases between them. This CDR3 has 13 residues.

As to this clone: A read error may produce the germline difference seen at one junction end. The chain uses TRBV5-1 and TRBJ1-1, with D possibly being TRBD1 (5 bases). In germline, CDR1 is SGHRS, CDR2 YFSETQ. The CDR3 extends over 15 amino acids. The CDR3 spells CAGSAGQGHNTEAFF. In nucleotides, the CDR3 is TGCGCCGGCAGCGCGGGGCAAGGACACAACACTGAAGCTTTCTTT.

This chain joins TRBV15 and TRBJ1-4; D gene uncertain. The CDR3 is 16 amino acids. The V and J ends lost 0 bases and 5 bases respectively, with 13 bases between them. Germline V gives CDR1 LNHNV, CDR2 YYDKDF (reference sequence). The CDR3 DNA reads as TGTGCCACCAGCAGAGAGGTGACTCCTGCAAATGAAAAACTGTTTTTT. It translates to CATSREVTPANEKLFF.

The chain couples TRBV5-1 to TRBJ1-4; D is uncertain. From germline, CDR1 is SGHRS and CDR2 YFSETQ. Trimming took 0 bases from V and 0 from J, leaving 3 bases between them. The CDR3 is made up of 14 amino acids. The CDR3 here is CASSLASTNEKLFF. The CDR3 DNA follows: TGCGCCAGCAGCTTGGCCTCAACTAATGAAAAACTGTTTTTT.

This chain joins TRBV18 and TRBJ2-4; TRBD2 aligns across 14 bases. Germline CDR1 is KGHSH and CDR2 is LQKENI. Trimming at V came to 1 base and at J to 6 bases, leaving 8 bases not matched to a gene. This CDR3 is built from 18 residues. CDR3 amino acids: CASSPQRGLAGEVNIQYF. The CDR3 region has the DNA TGTGCCAGCTCACCACAGAGGGGACTAGCGGGAGAGGTAAACATTCAGTACTTC.

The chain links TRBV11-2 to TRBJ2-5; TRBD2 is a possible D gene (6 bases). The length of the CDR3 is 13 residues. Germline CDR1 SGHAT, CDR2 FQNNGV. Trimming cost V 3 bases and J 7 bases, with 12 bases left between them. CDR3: CASSFGEDMTQYF. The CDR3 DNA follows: TGTGCCAGCAGCTTCGGGGAGGACATGACCCAGTACTTC.